These 3 T cell receptor beta chains originate from one sample sequenced in a study of cytotoxic CD8 clonotypes in ibrutinib-treated CLL (dated by TCRdb to about 2021). The intended sense of this specimen's time point label: approximately eleven months on ibrutinib. Library preparation employed the immunoSEQ multiplex PCR assay. TCRdb obtained this table from immuneACCESS and retained in-frame rearrangements with V and J assigned. These tables miss some clones; where compared with another copy, unresolved V genes account for less than half of the shortfall, and the remainder is unexplained. The sample yields about 44,000 clones; around 70% were counted once. The ten largest clones capture 9.5% to 15% of the sample. Source: PBMCs, taken after 12 months of ibrutinib treatment. These receptors were taken from a human donor with chronic lymphocytic leukemia.

The V call is TRBV28, the J call TRBJ1-2, with 9 bases fitting TRBD1. The germline V gene encodes CDR1 MDHEN and CDR2 SYDVKM. Trimming took 6 bases from V and 7 from J; bases not matched to a gene: 12. The CDR3 covers 15 residues. The CDR3: CASSPQGADRAGYTF. For the CDR3, the DNA is TGTGCCAGCAGCCCACAGGGGGCCGACCGGGCTGGCTACACCTTC.

This clone was counted between two and nine times. The DNA of the CDR3 is TGTGCCTGGAGCTGGACAGGTAATCAGCCCCAGCATTTT. It codes for CAWSWTGNQPQHF. The gene calls are TRBV30 and TRBJ1-5, with 7 bases identical to TRBD1. The CDR3 length is 13 residues. Germline CDR1 GTSNPN, CDR2 SVGIG (reference sequence). With 3 bases clipped from V and 4 bases from J, the junction kept 3 bases outside the gene matches.

The rearrangement joins TRBV27 to TRBJ2-1; 8 nucleotides agree with TRBD1. The CDR3 covers 13 residues. The V segment lost 8 bases and the J segment 7 bases; nucleotides outside the gene matches: 7. CDR1 is MNHEY, CDR2 SMNVEV, per germline (reference sequence). CDR3 sequence reads: CASRQTGGNEQFF. DNA for the CDR3: TGTGCCAGCCGACAAACAGGGGGGAATGAGCAGTTCTTC.